These 20 T cell receptor beta chains were all obtained from the same sample, sequenced in a study of T cell changes during pregnancy in multiple sclerosis. Libraries were prepared by immunoSEQ multiplex PCR; TCRdb keeps only in-frame clonotypes and omits some of them. The table has tens of thousands of clones, approximately 92% seen once; the top ten hold over 2.5%. The sequencing used peripheral blood, collected in the third trimester of pregnancy. These receptors were taken from a female donor in good health, enrolled as a control in a pregnancy study.

The rearrangement links TRBV5-8 to TRBJ2-1, with D possibly being TRBD2 (6 bases). Per the germline V gene, CDR1 is SGHTS and CDR2 is YDEGEE. Between the trimmed V and J ends, which lost 5 bases and 1 base, there was a span of 7 bases. CDR3 length equals 13 residues. As DNA, the CDR3 is TGTGCCAGCAGGGGGGGATCCTACAATGAGCAGTTCTTC. It yields the protein CASRGGSYNEQFF.

The table lists this clone with a few counts. The chain links TRBV7-2 to TRBJ1-1; D uncertain. Trimming took 5 bases from V and 3 from J, leaving 19 bases between them. CDR1 is SGHTA, CDR2 FQGNSA, per germline. The CDR3 is 16 residues long. The CDR3 here is CASSPILAHMDTEAFF. CDR3 coding DNA: TGTGCCAGCAGCCCAATCTTGGCCCATATGGACACTGAAGCTTTCTTT. Based on the CDR3 plus reference TRBV7-2 and TRBJ1-1, the full variable domain is GAGVSQSPSNKVTEKGKDVELRCDPISGHTALYWYRQSLGQGLEFLIYFQGNSAPDKSGLPSDRFSAERTGGSVSTLTIQRTQQEDSAVYLCASSPILAHMDTEAFFGQGTRLTVV.

The chain joins TRBV5-8 to TRBJ2-5, with D unresolved. Trimming took off 2 bases at V and 2 bases at J, with 7 bases between the two ends. The CDR3 runs to 13 residues. Germline V gives CDR1 SGHTS, CDR2 YDEGEE. The CDR3 coding sequence is TGTGCCAGCAGCTTCCTGTTACAAGAGACCCAGTACTTC. Translating it yields CASSFLLQETQYF.

The rearrangement joins TRBV28 to TRBJ2-7, with 7 positions matching TRBD1. V lost 5 bases to trimming and J lost 5 bases; unmatched junction nucleotides: 9. CDR1 and CDR2 from the germline V gene are MDHEN and SYDVKM. This CDR3 is 14 amino acids long. CDR3 amino acids: CASSLNTGVDEQYF. The DNA for the CDR3 is TGTGCCAGCAGTCTAAACACAGGGGTCGACGAGCAGTACTTC. Drawing the rest from reference TRBV28 and TRBJ2-7, the complete variable domain is DVKVTQSSRYLVKRTGEKVFLECVQDMDHENMFWYRQDPGLGLRLIYFSYDVKMKEKGDIPEGYSVSREKKERFSLILESASTNQTSMYLCASSLNTGVDEQYFGPGTRLTVT.

V is TRBV2 and J is TRBJ2-7; D possibly corresponds to TRBD1 (6 bases). CDR3 size: 13 residues. V shed 6 bases and J shed 2 bases, with 11 bases lying between them. Looked up from germline, CDR1 is SNHLY and CDR2 is FYNNEI. The CDR3 sequence: CASSRTETYEQYF. In DNA form, the CDR3 reads TGTGCCAGCAGCCGGACAGAAACCTACGAGCAGTACTTC.

The J gene is TRBJ2-3, the V gene TRBV11-2; D possibly corresponds to TRBD2 (6 bases). V gave up 5 bases and J gave up 4 bases, with 16 bases separating them. The germline V gene has CDR1 SGHAT and CDR2 FQNNGV. The CDR3 spans 15 residues. CDR3 sequence: CASSLTWGGADTQYF. DNA of the CDR3: TGTGCCAGCAGCCTAACTTGGGGAGGCGCAGATACGCAGTATTTT.

J is TRBJ2-2 and V is TRBV7-9; D perhaps matches TRBD1 (6 bases). Trimming took 3 bases from V and 1 from J, leaving 6 bases between them. The CDR3 runs 14 residues. Germline-derived CDR1 and CDR2 are SEHNR and FQNEAQ (reference sequence). CDR3: CASSLGQNTGELFF. CDR3 DNA sequence: TGTGCCAGCAGCTTGGGACAGAACACCGGGGAGCTGTTTTTT.

The J gene is TRBJ1-1, the V gene TRBV7-6; 10 bases line up with TRBD1. Trimming removed 0 bases from V and 4 bases from J; junction bases left unmatched: 8. The germline V gene has CDR1 SGHVS and CDR2 FNYEAQ. The CDR3 is 17 residues long. CDR3 nucleotides: TGTGCCAGCAGCTTAGCGTTTCGACAGGGGGCCGGCACTGAAGCTTTCTTT. This codes for CASSLAFRQGAGTEAFF.

The CDR3 reads CASSPSGETQYF. The CDR3 bases are TGTGCCAGCAGCCCTAGCGGGGAGACCCAGTACTTC. V gene TRBV7-6 combines with J gene TRBJ2-5, with 8 bases fitting TRBD2. The CDR3 spans 12 residues. Germline V gene lookup returns CDR1 SGHVS and CDR2 FNYEAQ. After removal of 5 bases from V and 5 bases from J, the junction contained 1 base not matched to a gene.

The V call is TRBV9, the J call TRBJ2-3; 9 bases map to TRBD2. The V gene's germline CDR1 is SGDLS and CDR2 YYNGEE. The CDR3 is 19 residues long. V was clipped by 2 bases and J by 0 bases; unmatched bases: 13. The CDR3 coding sequence is TGTGCCAGCAGCGTGCGGGGGGGTACGGAGGTGGTGAGCACAGATACGCAGTATTTT. It encodes CASSVRGGTEVVSTDTQYF.

V is TRBV11-2 and J is TRBJ2-1, with D possibly matching TRBD2 (6 bases). Germline V gives CDR1 SGHAT, CDR2 FQNNGV. V lost 1 base to trimming and J lost 2 bases, with 12 bases between them. CDR3 length: 16 amino acids. This CDR3 is CASSLVGGNTYNEQFF. As DNA, the CDR3 is TGTGCCAGCAGCTTAGTGGGCGGGAACACCTACAATGAGCAGTTCTTC.

This clone was detected only once. The rearrangement links TRBV27 to TRBJ1-2, with D perhaps TRBD1 (6 bases). This CDR3 has 15 residues. V was pared by 3 bases and J by 4 bases, with 15 bases between. Germline CDR1 and CDR2: MNHEY and SMNVEV (reference sequence). CDR3 residues: CASSFGGGDGYGYTF. The CDR3 DNA is TGTGCCAGCAGTTTTGGGGGGGGCGACGGCTATGGCTACACCTTC.

The chain uses TRBV25-1 and TRBJ2-3; TRBD2 is a possible D gene (7 bases). V dropped 2 bases and J dropped 3 bases, with 12 bases sitting between them. Per germline, CDR1 MGHDK and CDR2 SYGVNS. CDR3 length: 15 amino acids. CDR3 DNA: TGTGCCAGCAGTGAAGGGGGGGGGCAGACAGATACGCAGTATTTT. It codes for CASSEGGGQTDTQYF.

The rearrangement links TRBV27 to TRBJ2-7; D remains ambiguous. In germline, CDR1 is MNHEY, CDR2 SMNVEV (reference sequence). The CDR3 spans 14 residues. V was trimmed by 3 bases and J by 1 base, leaving 10 bases between them. The CDR3 bases are TGTGCCAGCAGTTTCGGTGGGCTTTCCTACGAGCAGTACTTC. It codes for CASSFGGLSYEQYF.

V and J are TRBV6-4 and TRBJ2-1; 14 bases line up with TRBD2. V was pared by 8 bases and J by 8 bases, with 5 bases of the junction left unmatched. Germline CDR1 reads MRHNA; CDR2 reads SNTAGT. The CDR3 is 14 residues long. The CDR3 bases are TGTGCCAGCTCGACTAGCGGGGGGGCTGATGAGCAGTTCTTC. Protein sequence: CASSTSGGADEQFF.

The genes are TRBV4-3 and TRBJ2-1; 8 nucleotides agree with TRBD1. Germline-derived CDR1 and CDR2 are LGHNA and YSLEER. The junction had 5 bases not matched to a gene; V was cut back by 0 bases and J by 7 bases. The CDR3 consists of 15 residues. In DNA form, the CDR3 reads TGCGCCAGCAGCCAAGAGGACAGGGCCAAGAATGAGCAGTTCTTC. Protein product: CASSQEDRAKNEQFF.

The chain employs TRBV30 and TRBJ2-3; 9 bases map to TRBD2. J was trimmed by 1 base and V by 1 base; bases with no gene match: 0. The CDR3 has 14 amino acids. Germline V gives CDR1 GTSNPN, CDR2 SVGIG (reference sequence). As DNA, the CDR3 is TGTGCCTGGAGTGGCGGGGGGGGCACAGATACGCAGTATTTT. It yields the protein CAWSGGGGTDTQYF.

The rearrangement uses TRBV29-1 and TRBJ1-1; 8 nucleotides agree with TRBD1. CDR3 size: 13 residues. Germline-derived CDR1 and CDR2 are SQVTM and ANQGSEA. Germline trimming cut 5 bases from V and 5 bases from J; bases unmatched to any gene: 7. For the CDR3, the DNA is TGCAGCGTTACAGACAGGGGTTGGACTGAAGCTTTCTTT. Residues: CSVTDRGWTEAFF.

The chain joins TRBV28 to TRBJ2-7; possibly TRBD2 for D (6 bases). V lost 0 bases, J lost 0 bases, and 12 bases lay in between. Germline V gene lookup returns CDR1 MDHEN and CDR2 SYDVKM. This CDR3 has 16 residues. The CDR3: CASSLWGGGSSYEQYF. For the CDR3, the DNA is TGTGCCAGCAGTTTATGGGGAGGCGGAAGCTCCTACGAGCAGTACTTC.

There are a few counts of this clone. The rearrangement uses TRBV7-9 and TRBJ1-2; D is uncertain. This CDR3 has 18 residues. Trimming stripped 5 bases from V and 4 bases from J, with 26 bases between. CDR1 and CDR2 (germline): SEHNR, FQNEAQ (reference sequence). CDR3 region: CASSVRGPARSDPYGYTF. The CDR3 DNA reads as TGTGCCAGCAGCGTTAGAGGGCCAGCTCGCTCAGACCCCTATGGCTACACCTTC.